This entry features one T cell receptor beta chain sequence. Its antigen is as yet unknown. This sample was taken from a study of T cell responses to AZD1222 COVID-19 vaccine. General observations from the study: No repertoire was sampled before or during the peak T cell response, only after it. Spike-specific TCR breadth and depth went up after people got two AZD1222 doses.

This CDR3 comprises 14 residues. Germline CDR1 reads LNHDA; CDR2 reads SQIVND (reference sequence). Trimming removed 5 bases at V and 10 bases at J, with 18 bases between. Some clones are missing from TCRdb's copy, which holds only in-frame ones; the method was immunoSEQ multiplex PCR. Of roughly 96,000 clones listed, 70% to 90% were seen once; the top ten hold 2.5% to 3%. The source is an adult in good health. Here the sequenced sample was peripheral blood, taken on day 0 of AZD1222 vaccination. The chain combines TRBV19 with TRBJ2-1; D gene ambiguous. CDR3 nucleotides: TGTGCCAGTAGTGAAGTGGCACTGCGGTGGGAGCAGTTCTTC. It encodes CASSEVALRWEQFF.